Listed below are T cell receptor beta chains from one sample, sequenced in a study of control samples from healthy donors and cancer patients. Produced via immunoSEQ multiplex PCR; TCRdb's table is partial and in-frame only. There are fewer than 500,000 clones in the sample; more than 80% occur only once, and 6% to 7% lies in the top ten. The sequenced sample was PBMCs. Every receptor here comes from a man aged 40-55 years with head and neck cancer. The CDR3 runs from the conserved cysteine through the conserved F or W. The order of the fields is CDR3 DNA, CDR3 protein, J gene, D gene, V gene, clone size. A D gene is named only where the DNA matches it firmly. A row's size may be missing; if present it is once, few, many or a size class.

DNA: TGTGCCAGCAGCTTAGATAGAGCGGGAGGAGGAGCCGGGGAGCTGTTTTTT; CDR3: CASSLDRAGGGAGELFF; J: TRBJ2-2; D: TRBD2; V: TRBV11-3; size: -
DNA: TGTGCCAGCAGCTTAGGGCTCTGGGTTCGGTGGACTGAAGCTTTCTTT; CDR3: CASSLGLWVRWTEAFF; J: TRBJ1-1; D: -; V: TRBV11-1; size: -
DNA: TGTGCCAGCAGCCTCGGGACAGGGGACAATGAGCAGTTCTTC; CDR3: CASSLGTGDNEQFF; J: TRBJ2-1; D: TRBD1; V: TRBV7-9; size: -
DNA: TGCGCCAGCGGGGTTGGGACTAGCGGGAGGACGGATTACTACGAGCAGTACTTC; CDR3: CASGVGTSGRTDYYEQYF; J: TRBJ2-7; D: TRBD2; V: TRBV23-1; size: -
DNA: TGTGCCAGCAGTTATGGGGACAGGGGTCCCTGGGGCTACACCTTC; CDR3: CASSYGDRGPWGYTF; J: TRBJ1-2; D: TRBD1; V: TRBV6-5; size: -
DNA: TGTGCCACCAGTGATGCTAAGTTACAGGGGGCGCGCACAGATACGCAGTATTTT; CDR3: CATSDAKLQGARTDTQYF; J: TRBJ2-3; D: TRBD1; V: TRBV24-1; size: -
DNA: TGTGCTAGTGGCCCTACCAATTTGCGGACTGAAGCTTTCTTT; CDR3: CASGPTNLRTEAFF; J: TRBJ1-1; D: -; V: TRBV12-5; size: -
DNA: TGTGCCAGCAGCGTAGGGAGAGAGCAGTTCTTC; CDR3: CASSVGREQFF; J: TRBJ2-1; D: -; V: TRBV9; size: -
DNA: TGTGCCAGCAGTTTGGAGACAGGGGGGAGCTATGGCTACACCTTC; CDR3: CASSLETGGSYGYTF; J: TRBJ1-2; D: TRBD1; V: TRBV28; size: -
DNA: TGTGCCAGCTCACCGAGGCCAGGGTCGGGGCAAGAGACCCAGTACTTC; CDR3: CASSPRPGSGQETQYF; J: TRBJ2-5; D: -; V: TRBV18; size: -
DNA: TGTGCCAGCAGTTTTAGGTTTGAGCAGTTCTTC; CDR3: CASSFRFEQFF; J: TRBJ2-1; D: -; V: TRBV28; size: -
DNA: TGTGCCAGCAGCAGGGACGCGGAAATCACCTTC; CDR3: CASSRDAEITF; J: TRBJ1-2; D: -; V: TRBV6-5; size: once
DNA: TGTGCCAGCAGCCTAAAGGGACAGCCCTTCCAAGAGACCCAGTACTTC; CDR3: CASSLKGQPFQETQYF; J: TRBJ2-5; D: TRBD1; V: TRBV7-9; size: -
DNA: TGTGCCAGCAGACCCCAGGGGGAGTACGAGCAGTACTTC; CDR3: CASRPQGEYEQYF; J: TRBJ2-7; D: TRBD1; V: TRBV5-4; size: -
DNA: TGTGCCAGCAGTCCAAACGCGGGCAATCAGCCCCAGCATTTT; CDR3: CASSPNAGNQPQHF; J: TRBJ1-5; D: -; V: TRBV6-6; size: -
DNA: TGTGCCAGCAGCCCCGAAAAAGGACTAGCGGGAGAGCCCTACGAGCAGTACTTC; CDR3: CASSPEKGLAGEPYEQYF; J: TRBJ2-7; D: TRBD2; V: TRBV28; size: -
DNA: TGTGCCAGCAGCTTAGCGGCTAGCGGGACCACCGGGGAGCTGTTTTTT; CDR3: CASSLAASGTTGELFF; J: TRBJ2-2; D: TRBD2; V: TRBV5-6; size: -
DNA: TGTGCTAGCAGCTTAAGCGGGAGTCTGGTCCAAGAGACCCAGTACTTC; CDR3: CASSLSGSLVQETQYF; J: TRBJ2-5; D: TRBD2; V: TRBV7-7; size: -
DNA: TGTGCCAGCAGCCAAGATCTGGGCAGGGGCCCCCCCGGGGAGCTGTTTTTT; CDR3: CASSQDLGRGPPGELFF; J: TRBJ2-2; D: -; V: TRBV3-1/TRBV3-2; size: -
DNA: TGTGCCAGCTCAGTTAGAGGGCTGGAGACCCAGTACTTC; CDR3: CASSVRGLETQYF; J: TRBJ2-5; D: -; V: TRBV25-1; size: -
DNA: TGCGCCAGCAGTCCAGGGAGGGGAACCAGCACAGATACGCAGTATTTT; CDR3: CASSPGRGTSTDTQYF; J: TRBJ2-3; D: TRBD2; V: TRBV10-1; size: -
DNA: TGTGCCAGTAGTGTAGAGGGGGACTACTCTGGGGCCAACGTCCTGACTTTC; CDR3: CASSVEGDYSGANVLTF; J: TRBJ2-6; D: -; V: TRBV19; size: -
DNA: TGTGCCACCAGTGATCCCTTACAGGGGGACGGACAGCCCCAGCATTTT; CDR3: CATSDPLQGDGQPQHF; J: TRBJ1-5; D: TRBD1; V: TRBV24-1; size: -
DNA: TGTGCCAGCAGTTACCCCCCTAGCGGGGGCTTCCAAGAGACCCAGTACTTC; CDR3: CASSYPPSGGFQETQYF; J: TRBJ2-5; D: TRBD2; V: TRBV6-2/TRBV6-3; size: -
DNA: TGTGCCAGCAGTGCGCAGGTTAATGAAAAACTGTTTTTT; CDR3: CASSAQVNEKLFF; J: TRBJ1-4; D: -; V: TRBV2; size: -
DNA: TGTGCCAGCAGCTTGGTAAGCTACAATGAGCAGTTCTTC; CDR3: CASSLVSYNEQFF; J: TRBJ2-1; D: -; V: TRBV5-8; size: -
DNA: TGTGCCAGCAGTGCCCCCCGGGGGGAGGGGGCTGCAACTAATGAAAAACTGTTTTTT; CDR3: CASSAPRGEGAATNEKLFF; J: TRBJ1-4; D: TRBD1; V: TRBV2; size: -
DNA: TGTGCCAGTAGCTTACAGGACACCGGGGAGCTGTTTTTT; CDR3: CASSLQDTGELFF; J: TRBJ2-2; D: -; V: TRBV19; size: once
DNA: TGTGCCAGTAGTATTGTCTGGGCTAGCGGTGAGCAGTACTTC; CDR3: CASSIVWASGEQYF; J: TRBJ2-7; D: TRBD2; V: TRBV19; size: -
DNA: TGTGCCAGCAGTATAGGGGGCGAGCAGTACTTC; CDR3: CASSIGGEQYF; J: TRBJ2-7; D: -; V: TRBV3-1/TRBV3-2; size: -
DNA: TGTGCCTGGGAGACAGGGGCCCTCGGCTATGGCTACACCTTC; CDR3: CAWETGALGYGYTF; J: TRBJ1-2; D: TRBD1; V: TRBV30; size: -
DNA: TGCGCCAGCAGCTTAGGTAGCGGGGAGACCCAGTACTTC; CDR3: CASSLGSGETQYF; J: TRBJ2-5; D: TRBD2; V: TRBV5-1; size: -
DNA: TGTGCCAGCCAGAAGGGGGACCCTCTAGCCAAAAACATTCAGTACTTC; CDR3: CASQKGDPLAKNIQYF; J: TRBJ2-4; D: -; V: TRBV11-2; size: -
DNA: TGTGCCAGCAGTTTATCCAGACACCTCACTGAAGCTTTCTTT; CDR3: CASSLSRHLTEAFF; J: TRBJ1-1; D: -; V: TRBV27; size: -
DNA: TGTGCCTGCGGGACGGGGAACACTGAAGCTTTCTTT; CDR3: CACGTGNTEAFF; J: TRBJ1-1; D: -; V: TRBV6-5; size: -
DNA: TGTGCCAGTAGGACCGGGAGGACTGAAGCTTTCTTT; CDR3: CASRTGRTEAFF; J: TRBJ1-1; D: -; V: TRBV19; size: -
DNA: TGTGCCAGCAGTTTCCAAGGGATTGAGCGGCAGTTCTTC; CDR3: CASSFQGIERQFF; J: TRBJ2-1; D: -; V: TRBV28; size: once